These 15 T cell receptor beta chains were all obtained from the same sample, sequenced in a study of identical twins. Via MiXCR, TCRdb re-called the 5' RACE reads, giving one row per CDR3 protein. The data show approximately 220,000 distinct CDR3 sequences, 7% to 8.5% seen once. The data also belong to a second study, concerning yellow fever vaccine responses in identical twins.

Sequenced sample: CD8+ T cells sorted from blood. These receptors originate from a woman aged 18-35 years in good health.

Only a few counts were recorded for this clonotype. V is TRBV7-6 and J is TRBJ2-7; 11 nucleotides match TRBD2. The V gene end was trimmed by 2 bases and the J gene end by 3 bases; junction bases not matched to a gene: 3. The germline gives CDR1 SGHVS, CDR2 FNYEAQ. This CDR3 region has 15 residues. The CDR3 protein is CASSLSLAGGYEQYF. The CDR3 DNA reads as TGTGCCAGCAGCTTAAGCCTAGCGGGAGGCTACGAGCAGTACTTC.

The chain recombines TRBV12-3 or TRBV12-4 with TRBJ2-5; possibly TRBD2 for D (5 bases). The CDR3 runs 14 residues. V was pared by 6 bases and J by 7 bases, with 18 bases between. Here the CDR3 DNA reads TGTGCCAGCAGCCCAGGAAGGGTCGGAGGGACCCAGTACTTC. It translates to CASSPGRVGGTQYF.

This clonotype was picked up a small number of times. The rearrangement uses TRBV4-1 and TRBJ1-1; 7 bases agree with TRBD1. Germline loops: CDR1 MGHRA, CDR2 YSYEKL. V shed 3 bases, J shed 8 bases, and the junction held 0 bases outside the gene matches. This CDR3 region has 11 residues. The DNA of the CDR3 is TGCGCCAGCAGCCAGGGACAGGAAGCTTTCTTT. Protein sequence: CASSQGQEAFF.

This clonotype occurred a few times. The chain has TRBV7-8 and TRBJ2-6, with TRBD1 identical over 7 bases. Losses at the gene ends were 3 bases for V and 0 bases for J; bases not matched to a gene: 11. There are 19 residues in the CDR3. Germline assignment: CDR1 SGHVS and CDR2 FQNEAQ. CDR3 DNA: TGTGCCAGCAGCTTCGCTCGACAGGGCTTATACTCTGGGGCCAACGTCCTGACTTTC. Protein sequence: CASSFARQGLYSGANVLTF.

This clonotype has ten or more counts. The genes are TRBV5-5 and TRBJ2-1; TRBD1 aligns across 10 bases. This CDR3 has 15 amino acids. The V gene end was trimmed by 3 bases and the J gene end by 5 bases; junction bases not matched to a gene: 5. In germline, CDR1 is SGHKS, CDR2 YYEKEE (reference sequence). CDR3 nucleotide sequence: TGTGCCAGCAGCTCTGGCGGGACAGGGGACAATGAGCAGTTCTTC. Translating it yields CASSSGGTGDNEQFF.

This clonotype has ten or more counts. The genes are TRBV12-3 or TRBV12-4 and TRBJ2-2; no definite D call. CDR3 length: 11 amino acids. Trimming left V 8 bases short and J 7 bases short, with 8 bases between. The CDR3 is CASRLGGELFF. DNA for the CDR3: TGTGCCAGCCGATTGGGCGGGGAGCTGTTTTTT.

In this sample, this clonotype turned up a few times. The CDR3: CASRPLTVYGYTF. For the CDR3, the DNA is TGTGCCAGCAGGCCACTGACAGTCTATGGCTACACCTTC. The gene calls are TRBV2 and TRBJ1-2; a weak D match, TRBD1 (5 bases). The CDR3 is made up of 13 amino acids. Germline V gives CDR1 SNHLY, CDR2 FYNNEI. Trimming took 6 bases from V and 4 from J, leaving 12 bases between them.

This clonotype was seen repeatedly, ten times or more. The rearrangement joins TRBV12-3 or TRBV12-4 to TRBJ2-5; D gene unclear. CDR3 length: 12 residues. With 1 base removed from V and 6 bases from J, the gap between germline ends came to 6 bases. This CDR3 reads CASSLERKTQYF. CDR3 DNA: TGTGCCAGCAGTTTAGAGCGCAAGACCCAGTACTTC.

This clonotype has only a few counts. The gene calls are TRBV2 and TRBJ2-7; the match to TRBD1 covers 10 bases. The CDR3 is 15 amino acids. The V gene end was trimmed by 7 bases and the J gene end by 6 bases; junction bases not matched to a gene: 12. The germline CDR1 and CDR2 sequences are SNHLY and FYNNEI. In DNA form, the CDR3 reads TGTGCCAGCACCCCGACAGGGGGCGGATATCGCGAGCAGTACGTC. Encoded protein: CASTPTGGGYREQYV.

This clonotype was found a few times. The chain has TRBV15 and TRBJ2-1, with 8 nucleotides matching TRBD2. The CDR3 is 14 residues long. Per the germline V gene, CDR1 is LNHNV and CDR2 is YYDKDF (reference sequence). V dropped 8 bases and J dropped 7; count of bases not matched to a gene: 10. The CDR3 nucleotides are TGTGCCACCGCTACGGGTCGGGGGGGGAATGAGCAGTTCTTC. This translates into CATATGRGGNEQFF.

This clonotype was detected only a few times. As DNA, the CDR3 is TGCAGCGTTGGGGGAGGGGAATACAATGAGCAGTTCTTC. Translating gives CSVGGGEYNEQFF. The J gene is TRBJ2-1, the V gene TRBV29-1; 7 positions match TRBD2. Germline V gives CDR1 SQVTM, CDR2 ANQGSEA. Trimming at V came to 4 bases and at J to 4 bases, leaving 4 bases not matched to a gene. This CDR3 has 13 amino acids.

The V and J genes are TRBV2 and TRBJ1-1; D uncertain. With 2 bases removed from V and 6 bases from J, the gap between germline ends came to 7 bases. The CDR3 length is 12 residues. Looked up from germline, CDR1 is SNHLY and CDR2 is FYNNEI. The CDR3 nucleotides are TGTGCCAGCAGTGAACCGGTGGCTGAAGCTTTCTTT. It encodes CASSEPVAEAFF.

The table lists this clonotype with a count of one. Its ends do not fully match the called genes, so a read error is possible. The chain combines TRBV20-1 with TRBJ2-1; 7 bases match TRBD2. CDR3 length equals 16 residues. CDR1 and CDR2 from the germline V gene are DFQATT and SNEGSKA (reference sequence). The CDR3 coding sequence is TGCTGTGCTAGAGATTTAATAGGACTAGTCCGCGATGAGCAGTTCTTC. Residues: CCARDLIGLVRDEQFF.

This clonotype appeared a few times. The gene calls are TRBV28 and TRBJ1-1; maybe TRBD1 (5 bases). The CDR3 extends over 15 amino acids. Germline V CDR1 and CDR2: MDHEN, SYDVKM. Trimming took off 1 base at V and 4 bases at J, with 13 bases between the two ends. CDR3 sequence (DNA): TGTGCCAGCAGTTTATTCCGGGGGGGAGGCACTGAAGCTTTCTTT. Translated, it gives CASSLFRGGGTEAFF.

The genes are TRBV27 and TRBJ2-5; TRBD1 matches 8 bases. J gave up 5 bases and V 2 bases, and 19 bases lay outside the gene matches. The CDR3 is made up of 19 amino acids. Germline CDR1 is MNHEY and CDR2 is SMNVEV (reference sequence). The CDR3 nucleotides read TGTGCCAGCAGTTTAGGCCAACAGGGGGGCTCGGTTGATTTGGAGACCCAGTACTTC. Translation: CASSLGQQGGSVDLETQYF.